The 7 T cell receptor beta chains given below trace back to one sample, sequenced in a study of a mutant IDH1 vaccine in newly diagnosed glioma. Time point indicated: baseline, week 1 (first vaccination visit). As to treatment: pre-vaccination baseline after standard-of-care therapy. TCRdb keeps only in-frame clones here, not all; method: immunoSEQ multiplex PCR. The data show some 100,000 clones, 80% to 90% seen once. The sequenced sample was PBMCs, obtained from a glioma patient treated with radiotherapy, temozolomide or both. The origin of the receptors is a woman between 50 and 59 years old with glioma.

The chain links TRBV4-1 to TRBJ1-2; the D gene is possibly TRBD1 (5 bases). The CDR3 is 15 residues long. Trimming stripped 1 base from V and 0 bases from J, with 9 bases between. Germline V gene sequence: CDR1 MGHRA, CDR2 YSYEKL. Here the CDR3 reads CASSQGQLTNYGYTF. DNA of the CDR3: TGCGCCAGCAGCCAAGGACAGCTTACTAACTATGGCTACACCTTC.

V gene TRBV27 combines with J gene TRBJ1-1; D remains ambiguous. The V end was cut by 3 bases, the J end by 0 bases, with 5 bases between. Germline CDR1 is MNHEY and CDR2 is SMNVEV (reference sequence). This CDR3 has 13 residues. The CDR3: CASSFAMNTEAFF. In DNA form, the CDR3 reads TGTGCCAGCAGTTTCGCCATGAACACTGAAGCTTTCTTT.

This clone was observed a single time. This chain joins TRBV12-5 and TRBJ2-2; no firm D call. This CDR3 is 13 amino acids long. Trimming took 3 bases from V and 7 from J, leaving 9 bases between them. CDR1 and CDR2 (germline): LGHNT, FRNRAP. CDR3 loop: CASGFFSSGELFF. DNA for the CDR3: TGTGCTAGTGGTTTTTTTTCTAGCGGGGAGCTGTTTTTT.

The rearrangement uses TRBV21-1 and TRBJ1-5; the table's D call, TRBD1, was not checked against the DNA. TRBV21-1 represents a pseudogene. This CDR3 is built from 16 residues. The CDR3 sequence is CASSKEGRGSNQPQHF. For the CDR3, the DNA is TGTGCCAGCAGCAAAGAGGGCAGGGGTAGCAATCAGCCCCAGCATTTT.

The chain couples TRBV5-4 to TRBJ2-1; 8 bases line up with TRBD2. The germline gives CDR1 SGHNT, CDR2 YYREEE (reference sequence). The CDR3 is 15 amino acids. Trimming cost V 4 bases and J 4 bases; bases outside gene matches: 7. CDR3 in amino acids: CASSRGLASYNEQFF. In DNA form, the CDR3 reads TGTGCCAGCAGCCGTGGACTAGCATCTTACAATGAGCAGTTCTTC.

This clone appeared once. The rearrangement uses TRBV19 and TRBJ1-5; 8 bases line up with TRBD1. V was clipped by 9 bases and J by 3 bases; unmatched bases: 10. Per the germline V gene, CDR1 is LNHDA and CDR2 is SQIVND (reference sequence). This CDR3 spans 15 amino acids. CDR3 DNA sequence: TGTGCCAGCAAACAGGACAGGGTTTTCAATCAGCCCCAGCATTTT. Protein sequence: CASKQDRVFNQPQHF. The full variable domain, in which reference TRBV19 and TRBJ1-5 provide the parts outside the CDR3, is DGGITQSPKYLFRKEGQNVTLSCEQNLNHDAMYWYRQDPGQGLRLIYYSQIVNDFQKGDIAEGYSVSREKKESFPLTVTSAQKNPTAFYLCASKQDRVFNQPQHFGDGTRLSIL.

This clone was detected a few times. The CDR3 DNA follows: TGCGCCAGCAGCCAAGATTTGCCCGGCGGGTTGGCCCTCCACTTT. As protein: CASSQDLPGGLALHF. The chain uses TRBV4-3 and TRBJ1-6, with D hard to call. Germline lookup yields CDR1 LGHNA and CDR2 YSLEER. The CDR3 extends over 15 amino acids. The germline V and J ends were trimmed by 0 bases and 14 bases, with 17 bases remaining between them.